A selection of T cell receptor beta chains follows, all from one sample in a study of Graves' ophthalmopathy and Graves' hyperthyroidism. TCRdb itself ran the multiplex PCR reads through MiXCR, one entry per CDR3 protein. The table has 400,000 to 450,000 distinct CDR3 sequences, around a fifth seen once. Sequencing was performed on peripheral blood. The receptors stem from a young woman with stable Graves' hyperthyroidism. Each CDR3 is given with its conserved first and last residue. The D gene is left open where the match is weak. Some rows mark clone size as missing; the rest say once, few, many or name a class of expanded clone.

v_call	j_call	clone_size	d_call	cdr3_aa	cdr3_nt
TRBV28	TRBJ2-5	many	TRBD2	CASSFGAGGAETQYF	TGTGCCAGCAGTTTTGGGGCGGGGGGAGCGGAGACCCAGTACTTC
TRBV2	TRBJ2-7	many	.	CANTVTGAYPDEQYF	TGTGCCAACACGGTGACGGGGGCGTATCCCGACGAGCAGTACTTC
TRBV6-5	TRBJ2-5	many	.	CASSYSGGTQETQYF	TGTGCCAGCAGTTACTCGGGCGGCACCCAAGAGACCCAGTACTTC
TRBV5-1	TRBJ2-7	many	.	CASSLARGTYEQYF	TGCGCCAGCAGCTTGGCCCGGGGAACCTACGAGCAGTACTTC
TRBV20-1	TRBJ1-2	many	.	CSARMGLGESYGYTF	TGCAGTGCTAGGATGGGTTTGGGGGAGAGCTATGGCTACACCTTC
TRBV18	TRBJ1-3	few	.	CASSPDDSGNTIYF	TGTGCCAGCTCACCGGACGACTCTGGAAACACCATATATTTT
TRBV10-3	TRBJ2-7	few	.	CAIRFGAAHEQYF	TGTGCCATCAGGTTCGGGGCGGCCCACGAGCAGTACTTC
TRBV15	TRBJ1-1	many	.	CATSRGGGLGTEAFF	TGTGCCACCAGCAGAGGGGGGGGGCTGGGCACTGAAGCTTTCTTT
TRBV6-5	TRBJ1-2	few	.	CASSYRGVGGYTF	TGTGCCAGCAGTTACCGGGGGGTTGGGGGCTACACCTTC
TRBV29-1	TRBJ2-3	many	.	CSIRDSTDTQYF	TGCAGCATTCGGGACTCCACAGATACGCAGTATTTT
TRBV12-3/TRBV12-4	TRBJ2-7	.	.	CASSSGVQTSYEQYF	TGTGCCAGCAGTTCAGGGGTTCAGACGTCCTACGAGCAGTACTTC
TRBV6-2/TRBV6-3	TRBJ1-2	many	.	CASSYGQGIAYTF	TGTGCCAGCAGTTACGGGCAGGGTATCGCCTACACCTTC
TRBV12-3/TRBV12-4	TRBJ2-7	many	.	CASSQRDYEQYF	TGTGCCAGCAGTCAGAGGGACTACGAGCAGTACTTC
TRBV30	TRBJ2-5	few	.	CAWRHTGQLQETQYF	TGTGCCTGGAGACATACGGGACAATTACAAGAGACCCAGTACTTC
TRBV6-5	TRBJ1-2	.	.	CASSYGQPGGGYGYTF	TGTGCCAGCAGTTACGGGCAGCCCGGGGGTGGGTATGGCTACACCTTC
TRBV6-1	TRBJ1-2	many	TRBD1	CASSEDGGTGNYGYTF	TGTGCCAGCAGTGAAGATGGTGGGACAGGGAACTATGGCTACACCTTC
TRBV28	TRBJ1-2	many	TRBD1	CASTRQGYGYTF	TGTGCCAGCACCCGACAGGGTTATGGCTACACCTTC
TRBV25-1	TRBJ2-5	many	TRBD2	CASSPGTSGRSGRQETQYF	TGTGCCAGCAGCCCCGGGACTAGCGGGAGGTCCGGGAGGCAAGAGACCCAGTACTTC
TRBV24-1	TRBJ1-5	.	TRBD1	CATSDSRQGVGNQPQHF	TGTGCCACCAGTGATTCCCGACAGGGGGTTGGTAATCAGCCCCAGCATTTT
TRBV28	TRBJ1-6	many	.	CASRCGTENSPLHF	TGTGCCAGCAGATGCGGGACGGAAAATTCACCCCTCCACTTT
TRBV6-2/TRBV6-3	TRBJ1-1	.	.	CASSYSVGSMNTEAFF	TGTGCCAGCAGTTACTCGGTGGGGTCCATGAACACTGAAGCTTTCTTT
TRBV6-2/TRBV6-3	TRBJ1-1	many	.	CASSQGHEAFF	TGTGCCAGCAGCCAAGGACATGAAGCTTTCTTT
TRBV6-1	TRBJ2-7	.	.	CASTISGIYEQYF	TGTGCCAGCACCATAAGCGGTATTTACGAGCAGTACTTC
TRBV28	TRBJ2-4	many	.	CASSKRVAKNIQYF	TGTGCCAGCAGTAAGCGGGTAGCCAAAAACATTCAGTACTTC
TRBV27	TRBJ2-7	many	TRBD1	CASSSRQGTYEQYF	TGTGCCAGCAGTTCCAGACAGGGTACCTACGAGCAGTACTTC
TRBV6-5	TRBJ2-3	few	.	CASSYRDRPSTDTQYF	TGTGCCAGCAGTTACCGTGACAGGCCTAGCACAGATACGCAGTATTTT
TRBV12-3/TRBV12-4	TRBJ2-5	.	TRBD1	CASNLPTGGKETRYF	TGTGCCAGCAACCTACCCACAGGGGGTAAGGAGACCCGGTACTTC
TRBV6-2/TRBV6-3	TRBJ1-1	many	.	CASRRVFSDWDENTEAFF	TGTGCCAGCAGGCGGGTCTTTTCGGATTGGGACGAGAACACTGAAGCTTTCTTT
TRBV6-1	TRBJ1-6	.	.	CATSFGAENNSPLHF	TGTGCCACGTCCTTCGGGGCTGAAAATAATTCACCCCTCCACTTT
TRBV27	TRBJ1-2	many	.	CASTKQRGHPEGYTF	TGTGCCAGCACCAAACAAAGAGGACATCCCGAGGGCTACACCTTC
TRBV3-1	TRBJ2-7	.	.	CASSLGPAGIYEQYF	TGTGCCAGCAGCCTTGGGCCAGCGGGTATCTACGAGCAGTACTTC
TRBV9	TRBJ1-2	many	.	CASSPPRGRDGYTF	TGTGCCAGCAGCCCACCCAGGGGCCGGGATGGCTACACCTTC
TRBV10-2	TRBJ1-3	many	.	CASSDLRGYSGNTIYF	TGCGCCAGCAGTGACCTCAGGGGTTACTCTGGAAACACCATATATTTT
TRBV28	TRBJ1-5	.	.	CASSPRPNQPQHF	TGTGCCAGCAGTCCGCGACCTAATCAGCCCCAGCATTTT
TRBV4-1	TRBJ2-7	few	.	CASSQSLGEQYF	TGCGCCAGCAGCCAGTCCCTCGGCGAGCAGTACTTC
TRBV30	TRBJ1-1	.	.	CAWKLLPVWSEAFF	TGTGCCTGGAAGCTACTCCCTGTTTGGTCTGAAGCTTTCTTT
TRBV10-3	TRBJ2-5	.	TRBD2	CATLGSGSQTQYF	TGTGCCACCCTCGGGAGCGGGAGCCAGACCCAGTACTTC
TRBV5-1	TRBJ2-4	.	.	CAISPSLGIQYF	TGCGCCATCAGCCCTAGCTTAGGCATTCAGTACTTC
TRBV12-3/TRBV12-4	TRBJ2-7	.	.	CASSSRHHPVYEQYF	TGTGCCAGCAGCTCCCGGCATCACCCCGTCTACGAGCAGTACTTC
TRBV2	TRBJ1-1	.	.	CASRGEELNTEAFF	TGTGCCAGCCGGGGGGAGGAATTGAACACTGAAGCTTTCTTT
TRBV12-3/TRBV12-4	TRBJ2-2	many	TRBD2	CASRRSGSWTGELFF	TGTGCCAGCAGACGTAGCGGGAGTTGGACCGGGGAGCTGTTTTTT
TRBV29-1	TRBJ1-1	many	.	CSVGGECTEAFF	TGCAGCGTGGGGGGGGAGTGCACTGAAGCTTTCTTT
TRBV6-2/TRBV6-3	TRBJ1-1	.	.	CASSYDWAGERGDTEAFF	TGTGCCAGCAGTTACGATTGGGCGGGAGAGCGCGGGGACACTGAAGCTTTCTTT
TRBV20-1	TRBJ1-1	many	TRBD1	CSARVGGTGGFNEAFF	TGCAGTGCTAGAGTAGGCGGGACAGGGGGTTTTAATGAAGCTTTCTTT
TRBV3-1	TRBJ1-1	many	.	CASSQEVMNTEAFF	TGTGCCAGCAGCCAAGAGGTTATGAACACTGAAGCTTTCTTT
TRBV25-1	TRBJ2-5	many	TRBD1	CASSEKGARETQYF	TGTGCCAGCAGTGAGAAGGGGGCGCGGGAGACCCAGTACTTC
TRBV7-2	TRBJ2-7	.	.	CASSLILSAYEQYF	TGTGCCAGCAGCTTAATACTCTCAGCCTACGAGCAGTACTTC
TRBV12-3/TRBV12-4	TRBJ1-3	.	.	CASSFGGSGGNTIYF	TGTGCCAGCAGTTTTGGGGGGAGTGGCGGAAACACCATATATTTT
TRBV6-1	TRBJ1-2	many	TRBD1	CASGDRGLHYGYTF	TGTGCCAGCGGCGACAGGGGGCTTCACTATGGCTACACCTTC
TRBV6-1	TRBJ1-2	many	.	CASSEARSTGYTF	TGTGCCAGCAGTGAAGCGCGCAGTACGGGCTACACCTTC
TRBV27	TRBJ2-7	many	TRBD1	CASSDGTGLYEQYF	TGTGCCAGCTCGGACGGGACAGGCCTCTACGAGCAGTACTTC
TRBV12-3/TRBV12-4	TRBJ1-1	many	.	CASSLAPEAFF	TGTGCCAGCAGTTTGGCCCCCGAAGCTTTCTTT
TRBV28	TRBJ2-2	.	TRBD2	CASSLTLAGPNTGELFF	TGTGCCAGCAGTTTAACCCTAGCGGGACCGAACACCGGGGAGCTGTTTTTT
TRBV3-1	TRBJ1-1	.	TRBD1	CASSRWDSNTEAFF	TGTGCCAGCAGCCGCTGGGACAGTAACACTGAAGCTTTCTTT
TRBV2	TRBJ1-1	many	.	CASGVGEAFF	TGTGCCAGTGGGGTGGGTGAAGCTTTCTTT
TRBV18	TRBJ1-5	many	.	CASSPLEGSNQPQHF	TGTGCCAGCTCACCACTAGAGGGGAGCAATCAGCCCCAGCATTTT
TRBV20-1	TRBJ2-5	few	TRBD2	CSALREGSGGETQYF	TGCAGTGCCCTTCGGGAGGGGAGCGGGGGAGAGACCCAGTACTTC